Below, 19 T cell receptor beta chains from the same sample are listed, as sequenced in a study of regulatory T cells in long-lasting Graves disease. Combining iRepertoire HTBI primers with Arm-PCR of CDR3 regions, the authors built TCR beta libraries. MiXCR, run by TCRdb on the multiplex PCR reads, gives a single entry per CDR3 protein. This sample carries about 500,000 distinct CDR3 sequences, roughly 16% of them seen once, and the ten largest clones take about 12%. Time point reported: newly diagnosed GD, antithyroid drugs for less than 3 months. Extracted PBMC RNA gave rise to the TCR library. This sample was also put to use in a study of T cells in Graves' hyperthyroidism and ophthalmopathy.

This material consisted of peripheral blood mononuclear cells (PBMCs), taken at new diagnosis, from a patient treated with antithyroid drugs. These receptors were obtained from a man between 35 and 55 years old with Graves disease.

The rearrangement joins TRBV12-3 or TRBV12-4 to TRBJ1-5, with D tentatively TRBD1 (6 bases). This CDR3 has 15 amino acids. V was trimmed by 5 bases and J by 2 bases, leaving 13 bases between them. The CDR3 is CASSQANRGNQPQHF. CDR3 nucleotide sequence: TGTGCCAGCAGTCAGGCTAACAGGGGCAATCAGCCCCAGCATTTT.

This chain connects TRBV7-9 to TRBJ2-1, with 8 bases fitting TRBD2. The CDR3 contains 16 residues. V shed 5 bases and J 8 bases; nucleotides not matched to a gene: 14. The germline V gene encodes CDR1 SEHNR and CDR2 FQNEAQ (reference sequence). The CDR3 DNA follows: TGTGCCAGCAGCGGGGCGGGGAGCGGGAGAGTATATGAGCAGTTCTTC. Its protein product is CASSGAGSGRVYEQFF.

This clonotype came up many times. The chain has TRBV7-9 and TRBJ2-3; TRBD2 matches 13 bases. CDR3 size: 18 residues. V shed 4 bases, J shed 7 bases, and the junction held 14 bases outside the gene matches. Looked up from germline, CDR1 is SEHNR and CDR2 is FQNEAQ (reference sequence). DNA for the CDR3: TGTGCCAGCAGCTGGGCCCTCTCCGGGACTAGCGGGGAGTATACGCAGTATTTT. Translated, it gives CASSWALSGTSGEYTQYF.

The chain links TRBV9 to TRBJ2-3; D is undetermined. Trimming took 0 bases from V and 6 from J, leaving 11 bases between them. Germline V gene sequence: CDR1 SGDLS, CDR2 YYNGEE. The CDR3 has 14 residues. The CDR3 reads CASSVDSPADTQYF. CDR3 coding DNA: TGTGCCAGCAGCGTAGACTCCCCTGCGGATACGCAGTATTTT.

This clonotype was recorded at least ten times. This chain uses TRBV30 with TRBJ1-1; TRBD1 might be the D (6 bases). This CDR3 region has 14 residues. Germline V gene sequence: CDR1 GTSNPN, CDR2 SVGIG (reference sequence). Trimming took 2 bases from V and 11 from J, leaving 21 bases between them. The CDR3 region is CAWSQFGTSHWAFF. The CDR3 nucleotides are TGTGCCTGGAGTCAATTCGGGACATCACATTGGGCTTTCTTT.

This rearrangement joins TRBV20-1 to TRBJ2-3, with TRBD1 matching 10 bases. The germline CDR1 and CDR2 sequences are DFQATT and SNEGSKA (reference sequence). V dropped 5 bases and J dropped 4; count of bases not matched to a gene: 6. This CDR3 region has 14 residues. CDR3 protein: CSAWTGTGADTQYF. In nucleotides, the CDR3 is TGCAGTGCTTGGACCGGGACAGGGGCAGATACGCAGTATTTT.

The CDR3 spells CASSQERLDTEAFF. The CDR3 coding sequence is TGCGCCAGCAGCCAAGAGAGGCTGGACACTGAAGCTTTCTTT. This chain links TRBV5-1 with TRBJ1-1, with no clear D. V was shortened by 4 bases and J by 3 bases, with 13 bases between the two germline ends. From germline, CDR1 is SGHRS and CDR2 YFSETQ. This CDR3 spans 14 amino acids.

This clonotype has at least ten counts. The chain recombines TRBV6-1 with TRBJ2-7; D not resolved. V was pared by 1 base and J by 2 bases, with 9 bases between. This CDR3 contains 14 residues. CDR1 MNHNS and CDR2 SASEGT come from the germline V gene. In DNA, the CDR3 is TGTGCCAGCAGTGAAGTGGGTCCAACCTACGAGCAGTACTTC. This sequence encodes CASSEVGPTYEQYF.

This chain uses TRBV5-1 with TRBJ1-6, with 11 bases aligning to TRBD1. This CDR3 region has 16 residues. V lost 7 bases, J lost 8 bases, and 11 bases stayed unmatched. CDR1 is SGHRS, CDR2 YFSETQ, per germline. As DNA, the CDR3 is TGCGCCAGCCGAATAATTCCGGGACAGGGGGATTCACCCCTCCACTTT. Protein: CASRIIPGQGDSPLHF.

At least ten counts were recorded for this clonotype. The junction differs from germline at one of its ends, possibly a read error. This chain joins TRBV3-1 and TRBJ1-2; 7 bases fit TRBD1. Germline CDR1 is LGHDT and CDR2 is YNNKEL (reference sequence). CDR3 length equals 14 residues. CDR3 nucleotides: TGTGCCAGCAGCCCTGAGGGGGCGTCTTATGACTACACCTTC. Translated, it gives CASSPEGASYDYTF.

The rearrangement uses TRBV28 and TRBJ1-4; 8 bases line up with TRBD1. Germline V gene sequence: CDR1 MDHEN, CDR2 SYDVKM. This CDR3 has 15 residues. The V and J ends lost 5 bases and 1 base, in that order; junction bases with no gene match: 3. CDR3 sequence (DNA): TGTGCCAGCAGTCCCGGACAGGGAACTAATGAAAAACTGTTTTTT. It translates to CASSPGQGTNEKLFF.

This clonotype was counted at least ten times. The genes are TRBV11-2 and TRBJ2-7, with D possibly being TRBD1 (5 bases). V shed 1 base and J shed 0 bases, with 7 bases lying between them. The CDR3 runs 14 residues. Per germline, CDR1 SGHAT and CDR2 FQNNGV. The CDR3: CASSLGGRSYEQYF. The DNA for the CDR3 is TGTGCCAGCAGCTTAGGGGGCCGCTCCTACGAGCAGTACTTC. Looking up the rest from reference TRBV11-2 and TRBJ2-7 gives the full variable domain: EAGVAQSPRYKIIEKRQSVAFWCNPISGHATLYWYQQILGQGPKLLIQFQNNGVVDDSQLPKDRFSAERLKGVDSTLKIQPAKLEDSAVYLCASSLGGRSYEQYFGPGTRLTVT.

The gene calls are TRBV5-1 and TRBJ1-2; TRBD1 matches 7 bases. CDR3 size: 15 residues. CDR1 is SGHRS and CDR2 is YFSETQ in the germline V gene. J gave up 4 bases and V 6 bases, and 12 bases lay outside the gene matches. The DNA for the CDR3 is TGCGCCAGCACGAGGGGAGGGGGCGGTAGCTATGGCTACACCTTC. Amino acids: CASTRGGGGSYGYTF.

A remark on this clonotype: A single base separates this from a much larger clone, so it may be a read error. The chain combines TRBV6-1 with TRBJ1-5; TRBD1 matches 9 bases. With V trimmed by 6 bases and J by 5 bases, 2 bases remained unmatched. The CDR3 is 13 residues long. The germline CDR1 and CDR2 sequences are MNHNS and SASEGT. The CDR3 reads CASRGTGYQPQHF. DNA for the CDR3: TGTGCCAGCAGGGGGACAGGGTATCAGCCCCAGCATTTT.

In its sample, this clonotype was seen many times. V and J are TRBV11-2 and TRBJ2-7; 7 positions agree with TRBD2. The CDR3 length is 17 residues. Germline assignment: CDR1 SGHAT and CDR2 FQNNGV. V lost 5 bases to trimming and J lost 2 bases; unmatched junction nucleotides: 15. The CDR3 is CASSLVSSGRRTYEQYF. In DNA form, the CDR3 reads TGTGCCAGCAGCCTAGTATCTAGCGGCCGAAGGACCTACGAGCAGTACTTC.

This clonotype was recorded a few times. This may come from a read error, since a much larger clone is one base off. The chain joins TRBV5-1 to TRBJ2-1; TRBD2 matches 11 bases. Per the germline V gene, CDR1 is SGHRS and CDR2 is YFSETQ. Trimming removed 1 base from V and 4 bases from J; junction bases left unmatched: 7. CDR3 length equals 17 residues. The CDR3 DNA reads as TGCGCCAGCAGCTTGCATACTAGCGGGAGTAGGTACAATGAGCAGTTCTTC. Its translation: CASSLHTSGSRYNEQFF.

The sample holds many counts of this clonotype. DNA of the CDR3: TGTGCCAGCAGTACGCGACAGGGATCTAACTATAATTCACCCCTCCACTTT. Protein sequence: CASSTRQGSNYNSPLHF. The chain combines TRBV28 with TRBJ1-6; 7 bases match TRBD1. Trimming cost V 5 bases and J 3 bases; bases outside gene matches: 10. CDR3 size: 17 residues. Germline V gene data show CDR1 as MDHEN and CDR2 as SYDVKM.

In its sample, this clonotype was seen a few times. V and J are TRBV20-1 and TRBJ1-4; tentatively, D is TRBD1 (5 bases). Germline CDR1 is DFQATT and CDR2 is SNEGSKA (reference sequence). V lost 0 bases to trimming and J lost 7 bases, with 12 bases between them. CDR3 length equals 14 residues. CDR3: CSARDGGQGEKLFF. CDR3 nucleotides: TGCAGTGCTAGAGATGGGGGTCAGGGTGAAAAACTGTTTTTT.

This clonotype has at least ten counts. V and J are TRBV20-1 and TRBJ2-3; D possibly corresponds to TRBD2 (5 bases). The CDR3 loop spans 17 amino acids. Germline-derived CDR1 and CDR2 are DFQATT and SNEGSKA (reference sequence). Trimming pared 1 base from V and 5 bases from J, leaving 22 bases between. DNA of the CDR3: TGCAGTGCTAGAGGCGACTCCCCGGACGGGAAGGGAGATACGCAGTATTTT. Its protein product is CSARGDSPDGKGDTQYF.